The 30 T cell receptor beta chains below were found in one sample sequenced in a study of early T cells in non-severe SARS-CoV-2 infection. TCRdb re-derived calls from the 5' RACE reads in MiXCR, one entry per CDR3 protein. The profile shows about 76,000 distinct CDR3 sequences, 11% of them singletons. Sequenced sample: whole blood. The source of these receptors is an adult who was a healthcare worker with PCR-confirmed SARS-CoV-2 infection or an uninfected control (not recorded which).

This clonotype was seen a few times. V usage is TRBV2 and J usage is TRBJ1-1; no firm D call. This CDR3 comprises 11 residues. V gave up 6 bases and J gave up 7 bases, with 9 bases separating them. From germline, CDR1 is SNHLY and CDR2 FYNNEI. CDR3 amino acids: CASRGEGEAFF. CDR3 in DNA: TGTGCCAGCAGGGGTGAGGGTGAAGCTTTCTTT.

In this sample, this clonotype turned up a few times. V usage is TRBV2 and J usage is TRBJ1-2; D gene ambiguous. From germline, CDR1 is SNHLY and CDR2 FYNNEI. Trimming shortened V by 3 bases and J by 7 bases, and 15 bases separated the two germline ends. The CDR3 covers 14 residues. The CDR3 loop reads CASSDRVDGSGYTF. CDR3 sequence (DNA): TGTGCCAGCAGTGACCGTGTAGATGGGTCTGGCTACACCTTC.

The chain recombines TRBV20-1 with TRBJ2-3; the D is unclear. This CDR3 spans 14 amino acids. Germline assignment: CDR1 DFQATT and CDR2 SNEGSKA (reference sequence). Trimming removed 6 bases from V and 2 bases from J, with 15 bases in between. CDR3 sequence (DNA): TGCAGTGCCCGCGGCGGCTTCAACACAGATACGCAGTATTTT. It specifies CSARGGFNTDTQYF.

This clonotype was counted ten times or more. This sequence joins TRBV4-1 and TRBJ2-7; the match to TRBD2 covers 8 bases. Trimming cost V 3 bases and J 0 bases; bases outside gene matches: 7. The CDR3 totals 16 residues. Per the germline V gene, CDR1 is MGHRA and CDR2 is YSYEKL. Here the CDR3 reads CASSQELAGPSYEQYF. The CDR3 DNA is TGCGCCAGCAGCCAGGAATTAGCGGGGCCCTCCTACGAGCAGTACTTC.

This clonotype came up many times. The CDR3 is CASSYTGTGAYEQYF. For the CDR3, the DNA is TGTGCCAGCTCATACACCGGGACAGGGGCCTACGAGCAGTACTTC. The chain recombines TRBV18 with TRBJ2-7, with 10 positions matching TRBD1. The germline V gene has CDR1 KGHSH and CDR2 LQKENI. With V trimmed by 5 bases and J by 2 bases, 6 bases remained unmatched. The length of the CDR3 is 15 residues. The full variable domain, completed using reference TRBV18 and TRBJ2-7, is NAGVMQNPRHLVRRRGQEARLRCSPMKGHSHVYWYRQLPEEGLKFMVYLQKENIIDESGMPKERFSAEFPKEGPSILRIQQVVRGDSAAYFCASSYTGTGAYEQYFGPGTRLTVT.

This clonotype was detected many times. This sequence joins TRBV2 and TRBJ2-1; 9 bases align to TRBD2. Per germline, CDR1 SNHLY and CDR2 FYNNEI. The CDR3 extends over 16 amino acids. With 2 bases clipped from V and 8 bases from J, the junction kept 10 bases outside the gene matches. For the CDR3, the DNA is TGTGCCAGCAGTGAACTAGGACTAGCGACGTTCGATGAGCAGTTCTTC. Its protein is CASSELGLATFDEQFF.

This clonotype occurred a few times. The chain couples TRBV7-3 to TRBJ2-6, with a possible D match to TRBD1 (5 bases). Deletions cut 1 base from V and 7 bases from J, with 8 bases between. CDR3 length: 14 amino acids. Per germline, CDR1 SGHTA and CDR2 FQGTGA. The DNA for the CDR3 is TGTGCCAGCAGCTTAAACCAGGGAGCCAACGTCCTGACTTTC. It translates to CASSLNQGANVLTF.

This clonotype was observed at least ten times. V is TRBV12-3 or TRBV12-4 and J is TRBJ1-5; D ambiguous. V was trimmed by 8 bases and J by 6 bases, leaving 23 bases between them. CDR3 length: 16 residues. The CDR3 coding sequence is TGTGCCAGCTGCCTCGGGGTGCTTAACTCTGGTCAGCCCCAGCATTTT. Protein: CASCLGVLNSGQPQHF.

J is TRBJ2-3 and V is TRBV11-2; 8 bases match TRBD2. From germline, CDR1 is SGHAT and CDR2 FQNNGV. The CDR3 covers 15 residues. Trimming cost V 4 bases and J 1 base; bases outside gene matches: 4. The CDR3 DNA reads TGTGCCAGCAGCTATAGCGGGGTCGGCACAGATACGCAGTATTTT. This gives the protein CASSYSGVGTDTQYF.

This clonotype was recorded many times. The rearrangement joins TRBV5-1 to TRBJ1-5; 7 bases agree with TRBD1. The CDR3 loop spans 16 amino acids. Germline-derived CDR1 and CDR2 are SGHRS and YFSETQ. The V gene end was trimmed by 1 base and the J gene end by 7 bases; junction bases not matched to a gene: 11. The DNA of the CDR3 is TGCGCCAGCAGCTTGCGGCCAGGGGGTAAGGAGCAGCCCCAGCATTTT. Its protein product is CASSLRPGGKEQPQHF.

This chain links TRBV5-5 with TRBJ1-6; a weak D match, TRBD1 (5 bases). Germline V CDR1 and CDR2: SGHKS, YYEKEE (reference sequence). This CDR3 comprises 15 residues. Trimming removed 1 base at V and 5 bases at J, with 10 bases between. CDR3 sequence: CASSLFGDHNSPLHF. The CDR3 nucleotides read TGTGCCAGCAGCTTGTTCGGGGACCATAATTCACCCCTCCACTTT.

This clonotype was seen repeatedly, ten times or more. This chain uses TRBV7-9 with TRBJ1-4; maybe TRBD1 (5 bases). CDR3 length equals 15 residues. V shed 5 bases and J shed 6 bases, with 16 bases lying between them. Germline V gives CDR1 SEHNR, CDR2 FQNEAQ (reference sequence). The CDR3 loop is CASSVIRGGDEKLFF. The CDR3 region has the DNA TGTGCCAGCAGCGTCATCCGGGGAGGGGATGAAAAACTGTTTTTT. The variable domain in full, completed from reference TRBV7-9 and TRBJ1-4, reads DTGVSQNPRHKITKRGQNVTFRCDPISEHNRLYWYRQTLGQGPEFLTYFQNEAQLEKSRLLSDRFSAERPKGSFSTLEIQRTEQGDSAMYLCASSVIRGGDEKLFFGSGTQLSVL.

This clonotype showed up many times. This chain joins TRBV29-1 and TRBJ1-2, with 11 bases fitting TRBD1. CDR1 is SQVTM and CDR2 is ANQGSEA in the germline V gene. This CDR3 region has 13 residues. With V trimmed by 6 bases and J by 2 bases, 2 bases remained unmatched. The CDR3 sequence: CSVGTGGNYGYTF. The CDR3 coding sequence is TGCAGCGTGGGGACAGGGGGGAACTATGGCTACACCTTC.

J is TRBJ2-1 and V is TRBV27; TRBD1 is a possible D gene (5 bases). Trimming cost V 5 bases and J 5 bases, with 16 bases left between them. The CDR3 contains 15 residues. Germline CDR1 MNHEY, CDR2 SMNVEV (reference sequence). The CDR3 is CASSKGARLNNEQFF. CDR3 bases: TGTGCCAGCAGTAAAGGGGCTAGATTAAACAATGAGCAGTTCTTC.

This clonotype was detected many times. V and J are TRBV5-6 and TRBJ2-5, with D perhaps matching TRBD1 (6 bases). Germline-derived CDR1 and CDR2 are SGHDT and YYEEEE. Trimming left V 3 bases short and J 7 bases short, with 13 bases between. The CDR3 covers 13 residues. The CDR3 sequence is CASSSTGGWTQYF. For the CDR3, the DNA is TGTGCCAGCAGCTCGACAGGTGGATGGACCCAGTACTTC. The full variable domain, in which reference TRBV5-6 and TRBJ2-5 provide the parts outside the CDR3, is DAGVTQSPTHLIKTRGQQVTLRCSPKSGHDTVSWYQQALGQGPQFIFQYYEEEERQRGNFPDRFSGHQFPNYSSELNVNALLLGDSALYLCASSSTGGWTQYFGPGTRLLVL.

V is TRBV18 and J is TRBJ2-5; D is unresolved. The germline V gene encodes CDR1 KGHSH and CDR2 LQKENI. This CDR3 has 13 amino acids. V lost 2 bases, J lost 5 bases, and 9 bases lay in between. For the CDR3, the DNA is TGTGCCAGCTCACCAGGCACCATGGAGACCCAGTACTTC. Translated, it gives CASSPGTMETQYF.

This clonotype has more than one count but fewer than ten. The gene calls are TRBV12-3 or TRBV12-4 and TRBJ1-2, with no clear D. Trimming stripped 0 bases from V and 3 bases from J, with 5 bases between. The CDR3 totals 13 residues. The CDR3 spells CASSLAGYYGYTF. DNA of the CDR3: TGTGCCAGCAGTTTAGCCGGGTACTATGGCTACACCTTC.

V gene TRBV7-2 combines with J gene TRBJ1-3; 11 nucleotides agree with TRBD1. CDR3 length: 19 amino acids. Germline CDR1 reads SGHTA; CDR2 reads FQGNSA. V gave up 7 bases and J gave up 0 bases; unmatched junction bases: 14. The CDR3 DNA follows: TGTGCCAGCAAGAGGACAGGGGGCGAGAGATCCCCCTCTGGAAACACCATATATTTT. This sequence encodes CASKRTGGERSPSGNTIYF.

This clonotype was seen repeatedly, ten times or more. The J gene is TRBJ1-1, the V gene TRBV6-5, with 9 bases fitting TRBD1. The germline V gene encodes CDR1 MNHEY and CDR2 SVGAGI. V was clipped by 4 bases and J by 4 bases; unmatched bases: 4. This CDR3 comprises 14 residues. DNA for the CDR3: TGTGCCAGCAGTTCCCCGGGACAGGGCACTGAAGCTTTCTTT. It codes for CASSSPGQGTEAFF.

The J gene is TRBJ1-4, the V gene TRBV6-5, with D uncertain. Germline values: CDR1 MNHEY, CDR2 SVGAGI. The CDR3 sequence is 15 residues long. With 10 bases removed from V and 7 bases from J, the gap between germline ends came to 22 bases. The CDR3 region has the DNA TGTGCCACCCGTGCGAGGCCCGGAGGAAGTGAAAAACTGTTTTTT. It codes for CATRARPGGSEKLFF.

This clonotype has more than one count but fewer than ten. The genes are TRBV3-1 and TRBJ1-1, with D possibly being TRBD1 (5 bases). Between the trimmed V and J ends, which lost 3 bases and 1 base, there was a span of 6 bases. This CDR3 region has 13 residues. CDR1 and CDR2 (germline): LGHDT, YNNKEL (reference sequence). Here the CDR3 DNA reads TGTGCCAGCAGCCAGACAGCGAACACTGAAGCTTTCTTT. Amino acid sequence: CASSQTANTEAFF.

This clonotype showed up many times. The J gene is TRBJ2-3, the V gene TRBV5-4; D is ambiguous. The CDR3 consists of 16 residues. Germline assignment: CDR1 SGHNT and CDR2 YYREEE (reference sequence). Trimming removed 0 bases from V and 1 base from J, with 12 bases in between. The CDR3 DNA reads as TGTGCCAGCAGCTTGGATCTGAGGACGGGCACAGATACGCAGTATTTT. Translated, it gives CASSLDLRTGTDTQYF.

This clonotype has at least ten counts. The CDR3 bases are TGTGCCAGCTCACGGCTCTCTGGGGCCAACGTCCTGACTTTC. It translates to CASSRLSGANVLTF. The chain couples TRBV18 to TRBJ2-6, with unresolved D. Looked up from germline, CDR1 is KGHSH and CDR2 is LQKENI. The length of the CDR3 is 14 residues. The germline V and J ends were trimmed by 4 bases and 0 bases, with 4 bases remaining between them.

This clonotype was counted at least ten times. The V call is TRBV6-2 or TRBV6-3, the J call TRBJ2-6; a weak D match, TRBD1 (5 bases). The germline V gene has CDR1 MNHEY and CDR2 SVGEGT. The CDR3 has 16 residues. Between the trimmed V and J ends, which lost 5 bases and 0 bases, there was a span of 11 bases. CDR3 loop: CASSNRQFSGANVLTF. The CDR3 region has the DNA TGTGCCAGCAGTAACCGACAGTTCTCTGGGGCCAACGTCCTGACTTTC.

This clonotype was detected ten times or more. Mismatch with germline at one junction end may stem from a read error. This chain joins TRBV5-1 and TRBJ1-2; 9 bases align to TRBD1. The CDR3 covers 12 residues. Germline assignment: CDR1 SGHRS and CDR2 YFSETQ. The CDR3 loop reads CASSEPRDRAHF. As DNA, the CDR3 is TGCGCCAGCTCAGAGCCCCGGGACAGGGCACACTTC.

This clonotype was detected ten times or more. V is TRBV25-1 and J is TRBJ2-1; the D gene could be TRBD1 or TRBD2 (5 bases each). This CDR3 comprises 14 residues. Germline V gene sequence: CDR1 MGHDK, CDR2 SYGVNS. The ends were cut back, 6 bases at V and 5 bases at J, with 14 bases in the middle. The CDR3, as DNA: TGTGCCAGCAGCGAGGCTGGGGACCACAATGAGCAGTTCTTC. Protein sequence: CASSEAGDHNEQFF. Combining the CDR3 with reference TRBV25-1 and TRBJ2-1 gives the whole variable domain EADIYQTPRYLVIGTGKKITLECSQTMGHDKMYWYQQDPGMELHLIHYSYGVNSTEKGDLSSESTVSRIRTEHFPLTLESARPSHTSQYLCASSEAGDHNEQFFGPGTRLTVL.

In its sample, this clonotype was seen a few times. The chain joins TRBV6-6 to TRBJ1-3; D remains unclear. The CDR3 length is 15 residues. Trimming cost V 4 bases and J 0 bases, with 10 bases left between them. Germline loops: CDR1 MNHNY, CDR2 SVGAGI (reference sequence). The CDR3 DNA reads TGTGCCAGCAGTTCGACGGGTGCCTCTGGAAACACCATATATTTT. Its translation is CASSSTGASGNTIYF.

Ten or more counts support this clonotype. The chain employs TRBV20-1 and TRBJ2-4; D is ambiguous. Germline V lookup: CDR1 DFQATT, CDR2 SNEGSKA (reference sequence). Between the trimmed V and J ends, which lost 1 base and 0 bases, there was a span of 7 bases. The CDR3 spans 14 residues. The CDR3, as DNA: TGCAGTGCTAGAGCCGATCTAGCCAAAAACATTCAGTACTTC. The encoded protein is CSARADLAKNIQYF.

This clonotype was detected only a few times. The V and J genes are TRBV12-3 or TRBV12-4 and TRBJ2-3, with 9 nucleotides matching TRBD2. CDR3 length: 15 residues. Trimming cost V 3 bases and J 4 bases; bases outside gene matches: 5. The CDR3 is CASSLWASGADTQYF. Here the CDR3 DNA reads TGTGCCAGCAGTTTGTGGGCTAGCGGGGCAGATACGCAGTATTTT.

V is TRBV14 and J is TRBJ2-5; TRBD2 matches 8 bases. From germline, CDR1 is SGHDN and CDR2 FVKESK. The CDR3 sequence is 15 residues long. V lost 2 bases to trimming and J lost 5 bases; unmatched junction nucleotides: 7. The chain's CDR3 is CASSQPLAGRETQYF. The CDR3 nucleotides are TGTGCCAGCAGCCAACCTCTAGCGGGCCGTGAGACCCAGTACTTC.